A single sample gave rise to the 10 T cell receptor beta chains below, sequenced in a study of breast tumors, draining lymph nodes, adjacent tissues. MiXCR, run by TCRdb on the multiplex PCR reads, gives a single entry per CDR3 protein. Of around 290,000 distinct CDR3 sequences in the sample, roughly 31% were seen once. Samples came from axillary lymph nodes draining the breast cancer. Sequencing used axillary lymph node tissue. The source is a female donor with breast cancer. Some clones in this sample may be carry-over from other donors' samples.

CDR3 protein: CASSFKGLAGAKGFNEQFF. CDR3 sequence (DNA): TGTGCCAGCAGTTTTAAAGGGCTAGCGGGAGCCAAAGGCTTCAATGAGCAGTTCTTC. This chain joins TRBV12-3 or TRBV12-4 and TRBJ2-1; TRBD2 agrees at 10 bases. The CDR3 runs to 19 residues. J lost 6 bases, V lost 3 bases, and 17 bases had no gene match.

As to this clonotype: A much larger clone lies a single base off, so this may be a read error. The CDR3 region is CASGLAMDRGEEQYF. For the CDR3, the DNA is TGCGCCAGCGGCTTGGCCATGGACAGGGGTGAAGAGCAGTACTTC. This chain joins TRBV5-1 and TRBJ2-7; TRBD1 aligns across 9 bases. Germline values: CDR1 SGHRS, CDR2 YFSETQ. This CDR3 contains 15 residues.

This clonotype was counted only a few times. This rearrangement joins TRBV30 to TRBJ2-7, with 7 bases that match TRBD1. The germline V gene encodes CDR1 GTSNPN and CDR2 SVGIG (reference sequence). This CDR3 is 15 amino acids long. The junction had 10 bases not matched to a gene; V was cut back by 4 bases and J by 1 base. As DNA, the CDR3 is TGTGCCTGGAAGTCCGGGACAGATAGTTCCTACGAGCAGTACTTC. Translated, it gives CAWKSGTDSSYEQYF.

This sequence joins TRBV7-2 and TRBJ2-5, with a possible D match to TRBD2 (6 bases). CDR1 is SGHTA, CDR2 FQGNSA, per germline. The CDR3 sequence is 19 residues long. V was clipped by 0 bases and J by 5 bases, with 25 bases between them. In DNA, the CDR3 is TGTGCCAGCAGCTTAGCGTTTGGCGGGGCGAGGGTAGTAGGCGAGACCCAGTACTTC. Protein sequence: CASSLAFGGARVVGETQYF.

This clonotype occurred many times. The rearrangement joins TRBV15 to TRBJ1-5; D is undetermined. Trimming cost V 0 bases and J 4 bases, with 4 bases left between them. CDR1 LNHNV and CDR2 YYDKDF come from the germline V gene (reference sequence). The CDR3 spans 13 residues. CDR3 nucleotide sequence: TGTGCCACCAGCAGAGATCATAATCAGCCCCAGCATTTT. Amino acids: CATSRDHNQPQHF.

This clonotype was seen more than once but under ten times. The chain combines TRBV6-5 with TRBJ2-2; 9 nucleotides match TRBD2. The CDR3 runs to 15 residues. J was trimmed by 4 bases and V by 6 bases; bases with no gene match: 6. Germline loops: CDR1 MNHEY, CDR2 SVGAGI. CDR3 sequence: CASRDSGRATGELFF. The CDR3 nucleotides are TGTGCCAGCAGAGATAGCGGGAGAGCCACCGGGGAGCTGTTTTTT.

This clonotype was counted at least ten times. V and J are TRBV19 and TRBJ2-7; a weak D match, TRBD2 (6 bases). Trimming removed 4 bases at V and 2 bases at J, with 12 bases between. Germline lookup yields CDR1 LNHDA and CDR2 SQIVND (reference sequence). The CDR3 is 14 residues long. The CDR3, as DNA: TGTGCCAGTAGTAACACGGCGGGAACCTACGAGCAGTACTTC. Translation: CASSNTAGTYEQYF.

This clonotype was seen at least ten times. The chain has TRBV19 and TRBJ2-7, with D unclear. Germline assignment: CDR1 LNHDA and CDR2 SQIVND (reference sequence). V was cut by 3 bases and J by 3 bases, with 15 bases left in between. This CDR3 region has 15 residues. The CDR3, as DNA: TGTGCCAGTAGTATTGGTGGAGAAGCATACTACGAGCAGTACTTC. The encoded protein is CASSIGGEAYYEQYF.

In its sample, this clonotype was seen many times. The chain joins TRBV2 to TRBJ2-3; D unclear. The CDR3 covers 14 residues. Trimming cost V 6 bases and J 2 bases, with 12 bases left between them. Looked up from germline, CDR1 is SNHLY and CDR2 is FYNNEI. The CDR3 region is CASSSNRNTDTQYF. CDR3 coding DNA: TGTGCCAGCAGCAGTAATAGGAACACAGATACGCAGTATTTT.

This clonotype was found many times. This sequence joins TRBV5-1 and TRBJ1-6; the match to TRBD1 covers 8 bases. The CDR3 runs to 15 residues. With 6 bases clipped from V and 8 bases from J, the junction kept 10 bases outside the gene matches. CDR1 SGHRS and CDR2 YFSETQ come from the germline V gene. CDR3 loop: CASKNTGTGDSPLHF. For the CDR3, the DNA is TGCGCCAGCAAAAATACCGGGACAGGCGATTCACCCCTCCACTTT.